The entry below describes one TCR beta chain. Its antigen is currently unknown. This sample is part of a study of STAT3 mutations in large granular lymphocyte leukemia. The method was immunoSEQ multiplex PCR; TCRdb's version includes in-frame clones alone and lacks a portion of them. The table lists about 42,000 clones, around 80% of them singletons. The study's findings and limits: At least one immunodominant TCR beta clonotype appeared in every T-cell large granular lymphocyte leukemia patient.

The germline V gene has CDR1 SQVTM and CDR2 ANQGSEA. The CDR3 is 14 residues long. The J segment lost 3 bases and the V segment lost 4 bases, leaving 8 bases of the junction unmatched. V gene TRBV29-1 combines with J gene TRBJ2-7, with 8 bases that match TRBD1. The origin of this receptor is a human donor with T large granular lymphocyte leukemia. Some clones in this sample may be carry-over from other donors' samples. Sequenced: PBMCs. The CDR3 sequence is CSVVTKDRVYEQYF. The DNA of the CDR3 is TGCAGCGTTGTTACGAAGGACAGGGTCTACGAGCAGTACTTC.